Below, 30 T cell receptor beta chains from the same sample are listed, as sequenced in a study of blood T cell repertoires in COVID-19. Data came from immunoSEQ multiplex PCR; TCRdb stores just in-frame clones and leaves some out. This sample carries over 90,000 clones, approximately 89% of them seen once, and the ten largest clones take roughly 15%. Sequencing was done on a sample of peripheral blood. These receptors were obtained from an elderly woman in a cohort sampled during active COVID-19.

V is TRBV9 and J is TRBJ1-2, with D uncertain. Trimming pared 3 bases from V and 5 bases from J, leaving 8 bases between. Germline loops: CDR1 SGDLS, CDR2 YYNGEE. This CDR3 is built from 12 residues. CDR3 coding DNA: TGTGCCAGCAGCGAACGGAGTTATGGCTACACCTTC. This translates into CASSERSYGYTF.

The gene calls are TRBV5-1 and TRBJ1-6; tentative D call: TRBD1 (5 bases). CDR1 is SGHRS, CDR2 YFSETQ, per germline. The length of the CDR3 is 16 residues. V lost 4 bases and J lost 5, with 16 bases in between. CDR3 sequence (DNA): TGCGCCAGCAGCCCAGCGATGGGACTGAATAATTCACCCCTCCACTTT. This gives the protein CASSPAMGLNNSPLHF.

CDR3 loop: CASSLDGQATDTQYF. The CDR3 nucleotides read TGCGCCAGCAGCTTGGATGGACAGGCAACAGATACGCAGTATTTT. V usage is TRBV5-1 and J usage is TRBJ2-3; 7 bases map to TRBD1. CDR1 and CDR2 from the germline V gene are SGHRS and YFSETQ. Germline trimming cut 0 bases from V and 3 bases from J; bases unmatched to any gene: 4. This CDR3 contains 15 residues.

This chain links TRBV6-1 with TRBJ2-7, with 8 bases identical to TRBD2. This CDR3 comprises 14 residues. The germline CDR1 and CDR2 sequences are MNHNS and SASEGT. The trim removed 3 bases at V and 2 bases at J, leaving 3 bases unmatched. CDR3 sequence (DNA): TGTGCCAGCAGTGAGTCGGGAGGGCCCTACGAGCAGTACTTC. As protein: CASSESGGPYEQYF.

The V gene is TRBV18, the J gene TRBJ1-1; tentatively, D is TRBD1 (5 bases). Between the trimmed V and J ends, which lost 2 bases and 5 bases, there was a span of 9 bases. This CDR3 has 13 amino acids. The germline V gene has CDR1 KGHSH and CDR2 LQKENI. CDR3 in DNA: TGTGCCAGCTCACCAAACGGGGGAACTGAAGCTTTCTTT. Translated: CASSPNGGTEAFF.

This clone appeared a single time. The gene calls are TRBV20-1 and TRBJ1-2; 7 bases map to TRBD1. Unmatched junction bases numbered 16, after V lost 3 bases and J lost 3 bases. The CDR3 loop spans 17 amino acids. The germline gives CDR1 DFQATT, CDR2 SNEGSKA (reference sequence). In DNA form, the CDR3 reads TGCAGTGCTAGTCCGAACCCGACAGGGTTTGGCGACTATGGCTACACCTTC. Encoded protein: CSASPNPTGFGDYGYTF.

V is TRBV4-2 and J is TRBJ1-2, with D maybe TRBD1 (5 bases). The germline V and J ends were trimmed by 1 base and 2 bases, with 11 bases remaining between them. Germline V lookup: CDR1 LGHNA, CDR2 YNFKEQ. This CDR3 comprises 15 residues. Here the CDR3 reads CASSQGTGQNYGYTF. CDR3 coding DNA: TGTGCCAGCAGCCAAGGTACAGGTCAGAACTATGGCTACACCTTC.

This chain links TRBV24-1 with TRBJ1-2, with unresolved D. The germline CDR1 and CDR2 sequences are KGHDR and SFDVKD. The germline V and J ends were trimmed by 4 bases and 1 base, with 9 bases remaining between them. The CDR3 has 14 amino acids. CDR3 sequence reads: CATSDPHINYGYTF. In nucleotides, the CDR3 is TGTGCCACCAGTGACCCACACATTAACTATGGCTACACCTTC.

The chain recombines TRBV2 with TRBJ1-4; maybe TRBD1 (6 bases). Deletions cut 7 bases from V and 0 bases from J, with 15 bases between. Per germline, CDR1 SNHLY and CDR2 FYNNEI. This CDR3 has 16 amino acids. The CDR3 region is CASTPRGGTTNEKLFF. The DNA for the CDR3 is TGTGCCAGCACCCCTCGGGGGGGCACAACTAATGAAAAACTGTTTTTT. The full variable domain, rest sourced from reference TRBV2 and TRBJ1-4, is EPEVTQTPSHQVTQMGQEVILRCVPISNHLYFYWYRQILGQKVEFLVSFYNNEISEKSEIFDDQFSVERPDGSNFTLKIRSTKLEDSAMYFCASTPRGGTTNEKLFFGSGTQLSVL.

This clone turned up a few times. This CDR3 is CASSEVSGRAGELFF. In DNA, the CDR3 is TGCGCCAGCAGTGAGGTTAGCGGGAGAGCCGGGGAGCTGTTTTTT. The chain recombines TRBV10-1 with TRBJ2-2; 9 bases are a match to TRBD2. There are 15 residues in the CDR3. Germline values: CDR1 WNHNN, CDR2 SYGVQD (reference sequence). V lost 2 bases, J lost 6 bases, and 4 bases stayed unmatched.

This sequence joins TRBV25-1 and TRBJ2-1; TRBD1 matches 10 bases. The CDR3 is 18 residues long. CDR1 and CDR2 from the germline V gene are MGHDK and SYGVNS. V was pared by 5 bases and J by 4 bases, with 14 bases of the junction left unmatched. In DNA form, the CDR3 reads TGTGCCAGCAGTCGGGGACAGGGGTCCTTCGGGAGGTACAATGAGCAGTTCTTC. This codes for CASSRGQGSFGRYNEQFF.

The chain couples TRBV6-2 or TRBV6-3 to TRBJ1-6; D possibly corresponds to TRBD1 (5 bases). V gave up 0 bases and J gave up 1 base, with 16 bases separating them. Germline CDR1 is MNHEY and CDR2 is SVGEGT. There are 19 residues in the CDR3. CDR3 sequence: CASSYSTDPTASYNSPLHF. DNA of the CDR3: TGTGCCAGCAGTTACTCGACAGACCCAACGGCGTCCTATAATTCACCCCTCCACTTT.

The chain couples TRBV3-1 (or the pseudogene TRBV3-2) to TRBJ2-1; 13 positions agree with TRBD2. Germline V lookup: CDR1 LGHDT, CDR2 YNNKEL (reference sequence). The CDR3 extends over 17 amino acids. V dropped 3 bases and J dropped 4; count of bases not matched to a gene: 6. The CDR3 region is CASSHGLAGAAYNEQFF. In DNA, the CDR3 is TGTGCCAGCAGCCATGGACTAGCGGGGGCCGCATACAATGAGCAGTTCTTC.

This chain uses TRBV4-1 with TRBJ2-3, with D possibly matching TRBD2 (5 bases). The CDR3 contains 12 residues. V lost 4 bases to trimming and J lost 5 bases, with 7 bases between them. Germline V gives CDR1 MGHRA, CDR2 YSYEKL. CDR3 sequence (DNA): TGCGCCAGCAGCCCCGAGGGAGATACGCAGTATTTT. This sequence encodes CASSPEGDTQYF.

The chain employs TRBV10-2 and TRBJ1-1, with D unclear. V lost 5 bases and J 1 base, leaving 5 bases between the germline ends. The germline V gene encodes CDR1 WSHSY and CDR2 SAAADI. CDR3 length: 12 residues. Here the CDR3 DNA reads TGCGCCAGCAGTTCAGGGAACACTGAAGCTTTCTTT. As protein: CASSSGNTEAFF.

This chain connects TRBV2 to TRBJ1-6; D is perhaps TRBD1 (6 bases). Germline CDR1 reads SNHLY; CDR2 reads FYNNEI. The CDR3 loop spans 14 amino acids. Trimming removed 6 bases at V and 7 bases at J, with 13 bases between. The CDR3: CASRKQGGNSPLHF. CDR3 DNA sequence: TGTGCCAGCAGGAAACAGGGAGGGAATTCACCCCTCCACTTT.

This clone occurred once. This chain links TRBV6-5 with TRBJ2-7; no firm D call. V lost 5 bases to trimming and J lost 4 bases, with 18 bases between them. Germline assignment: CDR1 MNHEY and CDR2 SVGAGI. The CDR3 has 15 amino acids. The CDR3 DNA follows: TGTGCCAGCAGTCGACACCTCCCAACGACATACGAGCAGTACTTC. This encodes CASSRHLPTTYEQYF.

This clone appeared a single time. This chain links TRBV3-1 (or the pseudogene TRBV3-2) with TRBJ1-6; D is unresolved. The germline CDR1 and CDR2 sequences are LGHDT and YNNKEL (reference sequence). Between the trimmed V and J ends, which lost 8 bases and 5 bases, there was a span of 10 bases. The CDR3 sequence is 13 residues long. The CDR3 spells CASQEVDNSPLHF. CDR3 in DNA: TGTGCCAGCCAGGAAGTGGATAATTCACCCCTCCACTTT.

V and J are TRBV20-1 and TRBJ2-3; possible D gene TRBD2, 5 bases. The CDR3 length is 10 residues. Deletions cut 6 bases from V and 6 bases from J, with 7 bases between. Per germline, CDR1 DFQATT and CDR2 SNEGSKA (reference sequence). CDR3 coding DNA: TGCAGTGCGAGGGCGGATACGCAGTATTTT. It yields the protein CSARADTQYF.

V usage is TRBV3-1 (or the pseudogene TRBV3-2) and J usage is TRBJ2-3; perhaps TRBD2 as D (6 bases). V lost 3 bases to trimming and J lost 2 bases, with 12 bases between them. Germline V gene lookup returns CDR1 LGHDT and CDR2 YNNKEL (reference sequence). The CDR3 sequence is 15 residues long. The chain's CDR3 is CASSQAGQNTDTQYF. The DNA of the CDR3 is TGTGCCAGCAGCCAGGCGGGGCAGAACACAGATACGCAGTATTTT.

This clone was counted once. This sequence joins TRBV4-1 and TRBJ2-6; 13 bases line up with TRBD2. Germline V CDR1 and CDR2: MGHRA, YSYEKL. CDR3 length equals 20 residues. With 2 bases clipped from V and 0 bases from J, the junction kept 7 bases outside the gene matches. The CDR3 protein is CASSQTRLAGGLSGANVLTF. CDR3 bases: TGCGCCAGCAGCCAAACCCGACTAGCGGGAGGCCTCTCTGGGGCCAACGTCCTGACTTTC.

The rearrangement joins TRBV21-1 to TRBJ2-7; whether TRBD2, the table's D call, matches the DNA was not checked. TRBV21-1 is tagged as a pseudogene. The CDR3 totals 16 residues. The chain's CDR3 is CASSKPLAGGTYEQYF. The CDR3 nucleotides are TGTGCCAGCAGCAAGCCCCTAGCGGGGGGTACCTACGAGCAGTACTTC.

The V call is TRBV2, the J call TRBJ2-1; 7 positions match TRBD1. CDR1 and CDR2 (germline): SNHLY, FYNNEI. The V segment lost 6 bases and the J segment 10 bases; nucleotides outside the gene matches: 9. This CDR3 is built from 13 residues. The DNA for the CDR3 is TGTGCCAGCAGCGACAGGGAGCTGGGGGAGCAGTTCTTC. This sequence encodes CASSDRELGEQFF.

The CDR3 coding sequence is TGCGCCAGCAGCCAGTCAAGTCTAGGAGGAGTCCGGACCCAGTACTTC. This encodes CASSQSSLGGVRTQYF. The chain employs TRBV4-1 and TRBJ2-5; TRBD2 might be the D (5 bases). The CDR3 covers 16 residues. Germline V gives CDR1 MGHRA, CDR2 YSYEKL. The V and J ends lost 3 bases and 7 bases respectively, with 21 bases between them.

This rearrangement joins TRBV2 to TRBJ2-1; D possibly corresponds to TRBD2 (5 bases). Per the germline V gene, CDR1 is SNHLY and CDR2 is FYNNEI. The CDR3 length is 14 residues. Trimming cost V 3 bases and J 3 bases, with 9 bases left between them. The CDR3 region is CASSERDFYNEQFF. CDR3 in DNA: TGTGCCAGCAGTGAGAGGGATTTCTACAATGAGCAGTTCTTC.

This sequence joins TRBV18 and TRBJ2-4, with TRBD2 as a possible D gene (6 bases). The CDR3 covers 13 residues. V lost 2 bases, J lost 5 bases, and 7 bases lay in between. From germline, CDR1 is KGHSH and CDR2 LQKENI. The DNA of the CDR3 is TGTGCCAGCTCACCATCGGGAGAAAACATTCAGTACTTC. Its protein is CASSPSGENIQYF.

This clone appeared a single time. J is TRBJ2-1 and V is TRBV19, with 7 bases matching TRBD2. The CDR3 is 15 amino acids. Germline V gives CDR1 LNHDA, CDR2 SQIVND (reference sequence). Losses at the gene ends were 5 bases for V and 3 bases for J; bases not matched to a gene: 7. The CDR3 loop reads CASSPGLGGYNEQFF. The CDR3, as DNA: TGTGCCAGTAGTCCCGGACTAGGAGGCTACAATGAGCAGTTCTTC.

The chain carries TRBV9 and TRBJ2-1; 13 bases fit TRBD2. This CDR3 has 17 residues. V was clipped by 0 bases and J by 9 bases; unmatched bases: 9. The germline V gene has CDR1 SGDLS and CDR2 YYNGEE. The CDR3 here is CASSVATMGLAGSEQFF. The CDR3 DNA reads TGTGCCAGCAGCGTAGCTACGATGGGACTAGCGGGGAGTGAGCAGTTCTTC. The full variable domain, completed using reference TRBV9 and TRBJ2-1, is DSGVTQTPKHLITATGQRVTLRCSPRSGDLSVYWYQQSLDQGLQFLIQYYNGEERAKGNILERFSAQQFPDLHSELNLSSLELGDSALYFCASSVATMGLAGSEQFFGPGTRLTVL.

The chain carries TRBV9 and TRBJ1-2, with D perhaps matching TRBD1 (5 bases). The germline gives CDR1 SGDLS, CDR2 YYNGEE. Between the trimmed V and J ends, which lost 0 bases and 7 bases, there was a span of 13 bases. The CDR3 totals 14 residues. CDR3 DNA sequence: TGTGCCAGCAGCGTAGAATGGGGGGGAATTGGCTACACCTTC. Its translation: CASSVEWGGIGYTF.

The CDR3, as DNA: TGTGCCAGCAGTTCCAATCGACAAGGAGAGCAGTTCTTC. Protein sequence: CASSSNRQGEQFF. The rearrangement links TRBV12-3 or TRBV12-4 to TRBJ2-1; D remains unclear. The CDR3 has 13 residues. Trimming shortened V by 4 bases and J by 10 bases, and 14 bases separated the two germline ends.